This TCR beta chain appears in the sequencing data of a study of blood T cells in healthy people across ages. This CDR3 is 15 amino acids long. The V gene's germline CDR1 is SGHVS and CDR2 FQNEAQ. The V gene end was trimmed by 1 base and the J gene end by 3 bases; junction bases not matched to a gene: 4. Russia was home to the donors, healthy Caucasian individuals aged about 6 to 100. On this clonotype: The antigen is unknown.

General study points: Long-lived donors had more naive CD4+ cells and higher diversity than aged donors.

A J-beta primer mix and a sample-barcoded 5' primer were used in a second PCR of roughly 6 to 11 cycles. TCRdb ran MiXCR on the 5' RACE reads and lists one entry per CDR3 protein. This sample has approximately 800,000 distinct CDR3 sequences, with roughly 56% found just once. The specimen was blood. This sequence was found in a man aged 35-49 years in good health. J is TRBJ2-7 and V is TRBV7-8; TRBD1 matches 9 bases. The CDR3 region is CASSLEGQGYYEQYF. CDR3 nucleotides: TGTGCCAGCAGCTTAGAAGGACAGGGGTACTACGAGCAGTACTTC.